This T cell receptor beta chain originates from a study of blood T cell repertoires in COVID-19. The CDR3 sequence is 14 residues long. Germline CDR1 reads LGHDT; CDR2 reads YNNKEL (reference sequence). The V end was cut by 8 bases, the J end by 1 base, with 14 bases between. TCRdb's table, derived via immunoSEQ multiplex PCR, lists solely in-frame clones and lacks some. The sample yields some 170,000 clones, roughly 84% seen once. This clone was picked up a small number of times. This receptor was taken from a man aged 50 to 59 who had recovered from COVID-19. This chain joins TRBV3-1 (or the pseudogene TRBV3-2) and TRBJ1-2; D is possibly TRBD1 (5 bases). Material: PBMCs or T cells enriched from blood (not recorded which). The CDR3 DNA reads TGTGCCAGCGGGAACAGGAACCTTAACTATGGCTACACCTTC. Its translation: CASGNRNLNYGYTF.